The rows below give T cell receptor beta chains drawn from one sample of a study of metastatic and nonmetastatic thyroid tumors. TCRdb reprocessed the PCR reads via MiXCR. The repertoire holds 30,000 to 45,000 clones, less than 25% seen once, with roughly a sixth in the top ten. The sample comprised blood. Receptor source: a female donor with papillary thyroid cancer or a benign thyroid nodule (not recorded which). Some clones in this sample may be carry-over from other donors' samples. The CDR3 runs from the conserved cysteine through the conserved F or W. The D gene is left open where the match is weak. Size is stated for part of the rows, as once, few or many counts, or as a class when the clone is expanded.

abundance | j_gene | v_gene | d_gene | CDR3aa | CDR3nt
- | TRBJ2-7 | TRBV19 | TRBD1 | CASTAGQGPSYEQYF | TGTGCCAGTACCGCGGGACAGGGGCCCTCCTACGAGCAGTACTTC
- | TRBJ2-3 | TRBV7-3 | - | CASSPVACRGTDTQYF | TGCGCCAGCAGCCCGGTAGCGTGTAGGGGCACAGATACGCAGTATTTT
medium-sized | TRBJ1-6 | TRBV6-1 | - | CASRQGEYSPLHF | TGTGCCAGCAGACAGGGAGAATATTCACCCCTCCACTTT
many | TRBJ2-7 | TRBV19 | - | CASSIDRRAASYEQYF | TGTGCCAGTAGTATAGACAGGAGGGCAGCTTCCTACGAGCAGTACTTC
many | TRBJ2-5 | TRBV10-1 | - | CASSSGGGYQETQYF | TGCGCCAGTTCATCGGGCGGAGGGTACCAAGAGACCCAGTACTTC
- | TRBJ2-7 | TRBV15 | TRBD1 | CATSRDHGTGARERYF | TGTGCCACCAGCAGAGATCATGGGACAGGTGCACGCGAGCGGTACTTC
many | TRBJ2-3 | TRBV5-6 | - | CASSFRGFADTQYF | TGTGCCAGCAGCTTCAGAGGGTTCGCAGATACGCAGTATTTT
medium-sized | TRBJ1-2 | TRBV6-1 | - | CASSTYRYGYTF | TGTGCCAGCAGTACATATCGATATGGCTACACCTTC
- | TRBJ2-7 | TRBV27 | - | CASRRGLASEQYF | TGTGCCAGCAGACGAGGGCTAGCTTCCGAGCAGTACTTC
many | TRBJ2-1 | TRBV7-2 | TRBD2 | CASSGLAADNEQFF | TGTGCCAGCAGCGGACTAGCGGCCGACAATGAGCAGTTCTTC
few | TRBJ2-7 | TRBV19 | - | CVSRSQESSYDQYF | TGTGTCAGTCGCTCCCAGGAAAGCTCCTACGATCAGTACTTC
many | TRBJ2-1 | TRBV30 | TRBD2 | CAWSRGRGRGHEQFF | TGTGCCTGGAGCCGGGGGCGCGGGAGGGGACATGAGCAGTTCTTC
- | TRBJ2-1 | TRBV20-1 | TRBD2 | CSASRASGSMRSYNEQFF | TGCAGTGCTAGTAGGGCTAGCGGGAGTATGAGGTCCTACAATGAGCAGTTCTTC
- | TRBJ1-1 | TRBV7-3 | TRBD1 | CASSQGQGNTEAFF | TGTGCCAGCAGCCAGGGACAGGGGAACACTGAAGCTTTCTTT
many | TRBJ2-2 | TRBV24-1 | - | CATQGGRNTGELFF | TGTGCCACGCAAGGGGGGCGAAACACCGGGGAGCTGTTTTTT
few | TRBJ2-2 | TRBV18 | TRBD2 | CASLPAGRFSTGELFF | TGTGCCAGCTTACCGGCCGGGAGGTTTAGCACCGGGGAGCTGTTTTTT
many | TRBJ2-3 | TRBV7-3 | - | CASRKMGDTDTQYF | TGTGCCAGCAGAAAAATGGGGGACACAGATACGCAGTATTTT
few | TRBJ2-7 | TRBV6-1 | - | CASRAMGTSYEQYF | TGTGCCAGCAGGGCTATGGGGACGTCCTACGAGCAGTACTTC
- | TRBJ1-5 | TRBV19 | - | CASSTSSAFRSNGNQPQHF | TGTGCCAGTAGTACCTCAAGCGCCTTTCGGAGTAATGGCAATCAGCCCCAGCATTTT
- | TRBJ2-7 | TRBV11-2 | TRBD2 | CASSIGTSDNYEQYF | TGTGCCAGCAGCATCGGGACTAGCGATAACTACGAGCAGTACTTC
many | TRBJ2-7 | TRBV5-4 | TRBD1 | CASSLGQGAISYEQYF | TGTGCCAGCAGCTTGGGCCAGGGGGCAATTTCCTACGAGCAGTACTTC
once | TRBJ2-7 | TRBV4-1 | - | CASSQPTSAEQYF | TGCGCCAGCAGCCAACCAACTAGTGCCGAGCAGTACTTC
many | TRBJ2-7 | TRBV20-1 | TRBD2 | CSARDLRTSIYEQYF | TGCAGTGCTAGAGATCTCCGGACTAGCATATACGAGCAGTACTTC
- | TRBJ2-1 | TRBV5-6 | TRBD2 | CASSSTSGKGEQFF | TGTGCCAGCAGCTCTACTAGCGGGAAGGGTGAGCAGTTCTTC
large | TRBJ2-7 | TRBV2 | - | CASMAPDGYEQYF | TGTGCCAGCATGGCACCGGACGGCTACGAGCAGTACTTC
many | TRBJ2-5 | TRBV24-1 | - | CATSVGGQPKETQYF | TGTGCCACCAGTGTCGGGGGACAACCGAAAGAGACCCAGTACTTC
- | TRBJ2-1 | TRBV30 | - | CACHSSHSYNEQFF | TGTGCCTGCCACTCCTCCCACTCCTACAATGAGCAGTTCTTC